This T cell receptor (beta chain) is from a study of blood T cell repertoires in COVID-19. The length of the CDR3 is 15 residues. Per germline, CDR1 SGHAT and CDR2 FQNNGV. The V and J ends lost 5 bases and 4 bases respectively, with 15 bases between them. TCRdb keeps only in-frame clones here, not all; method: immunoSEQ multiplex PCR. The sample yields 300,000 to 400,000 clones, 90% seen once. Recruited during active infection, patients (from Seattle) were subsequently followed longitudinally. Material for sequencing was peripheral blood. This TCR was sampled from a woman younger than 45 with COVID-19, enrolled during active disease. The rearrangement links TRBV11-2 to TRBJ1-3; tentative D call: TRBD1 (6 bases). The CDR3 spells CASSLRGGGGNTIYF. The CDR3 coding sequence is TGTGCCAGCAGCCTTAGAGGGGGGGGAGGAAACACCATATATTTT. The entire variable domain, with the rest obtained from reference TRBV11-2 and TRBJ1-3, is as follows: EAGVAQSPRYKIIEKRQSVAFWCNPISGHATLYWYQQILGQGPKLLIQFQNNGVVDDSQLPKDRFSAERLKGVDSTLKIQPAKLEDSAVYLCASSLRGGGGNTIYFGEGSWLTVV.